This is a list of T cell receptor beta chains from one sample in a study of beta chain features in type 1 diabetes. Sequencing used immunoSEQ multiplex PCR; TCRdb keeps in-frame clones, though not all of them. Of about 350,000 clones in the sample, roughly a fifth were seen once. Sequenced material: naive CD4+ T cells from blood. Receptors were obtained from a woman between 18 and 30 years old in good health. The CDR3 runs from the conserved cysteine through the conserved F or W. Each record gives: D gene, J gene, clone size, CDR3 length, V gene, CDR3 DNA, CDR3 protein. The D gene is left open where the match is weak. Expanded clones get a size class; other rows say once, few or many, or leave the size out.

d_call: TRBD1
j_call: TRBJ2-6
clone_size: few
cdr3_length: 18
v_call: TRBV9
cdr3_nt: TGTGCCAGCAGCTTCCGGGACAGGGGATCTTCTGGGGCCAACGTCCTGACTTTC
cdr3_aa: CASSFRDRGSSGANVLTF

d_call: .
j_call: TRBJ1-1
clone_size: .
cdr3_length: 15
v_call: TRBV2
cdr3_nt: TGTGCCAGCAGTGAAGTCGGACAGCTAAACACTGAAGCTTTCTTT
cdr3_aa: CASSEVGQLNTEAFF

d_call: TRBD1
j_call: TRBJ1-2
clone_size: few
cdr3_length: 16
v_call: TRBV27
cdr3_nt: TGTGCCAGCAGTCTCTCCGGGACAGGGGGCGCGTATGGCTACACCTTC
cdr3_aa: CASSLSGTGGAYGYTF

d_call: TRBD1
j_call: TRBJ2-5
clone_size: .
cdr3_length: 15
v_call: TRBV30
cdr3_nt: TGTGCCTGGAGCGGCGGGACAGGGAACAGGGAGACCCAGTACTTC
cdr3_aa: CAWSGGTGNRETQYF

d_call: .
j_call: TRBJ2-1
clone_size: few
cdr3_length: 16
v_call: TRBV5-1
cdr3_nt: TGCGCCAGCAGCTTCGGGCGGGAATTCCCTGCCAATGAGCAGTTCTTC
cdr3_aa: CASSFGREFPANEQFF

d_call: TRBD2
j_call: TRBJ2-7
clone_size: .
cdr3_length: 14
v_call: TRBV7-2
cdr3_nt: TGTGCCAGCAGCGTACTAGCGGGAAGCTACGAGCAGTACTTC
cdr3_aa: CASSVLAGSYEQYF

d_call: TRBD1
j_call: TRBJ2-1
clone_size: .
cdr3_length: 11
v_call: TRBV20-1
cdr3_nt: TGCAGCACGCGAGGGGACAGTGAGCAGTTCTTC
cdr3_aa: CSTRGDSEQFF

d_call: TRBD2
j_call: TRBJ2-5
clone_size: .
cdr3_length: 14
v_call: TRBV18
cdr3_nt: TGTGCCAGCTCACCCGGGACTATCGGCGAGACCCAGTACTTC
cdr3_aa: CASSPGTIGETQYF

d_call: .
j_call: TRBJ1-2
clone_size: few
cdr3_length: 12
v_call: TRBV7-9
cdr3_nt: TGTGCCAGCAGCTTTACAGGGTCGGAGGACACCTTC
cdr3_aa: CASSFTGSEDTF

d_call: TRBD2
j_call: TRBJ2-7
clone_size: .
cdr3_length: 16
v_call: TRBV11-1
cdr3_nt: TGTGCCAGCAGCTTTACGACTAGCGGGAGCCCTTACGAGCAGTACTTC
cdr3_aa: CASSFTTSGSPYEQYF

d_call: TRBD1
j_call: TRBJ1-2
clone_size: once
cdr3_length: 16
v_call: TRBV7-3
cdr3_nt: TGTGCCAGCAGCCCGCAGGGGGCGCCAAGTGCGGATGGCTACACCTTC
cdr3_aa: CASSPQGAPSADGYTF

d_call: .
j_call: TRBJ2-3
clone_size: few
cdr3_length: 14
v_call: TRBV6-1
cdr3_nt: TGTGCCAGCCGTCCGACAGTTAGCACAGATACGCAGTATTTT
cdr3_aa: CASRPTVSTDTQYF

d_call: .
j_call: TRBJ1-1
clone_size: .
cdr3_length: 15
v_call: TRBV5-4
cdr3_nt: TGTGCCAGCAGGCAAACCGGGAACTCGGACACTGAAGCTTTCTTT
cdr3_aa: CASRQTGNSDTEAFF

d_call: .
j_call: TRBJ2-1
clone_size: few
cdr3_length: 11
v_call: TRBV29-1
cdr3_nt: TGCAGCGTTTCCCCGGGAAGGGAGCAGTTCTTC
cdr3_aa: CSVSPGREQFF

d_call: TRBD1
j_call: TRBJ2-7
clone_size: .
cdr3_length: 18
v_call: TRBV29-1
cdr3_nt: TGCAGCGTTGAACTACTGGGGACAGCGAGGCAGTCAGCCTACGAGCAGTACTTC
cdr3_aa: CSVELLGTARQSAYEQYF

d_call: .
j_call: TRBJ2-3
clone_size: .
cdr3_length: 15
v_call: TRBV4-1
cdr3_nt: TGCGCCAGCAGCCCTGCGGACAGATGGTCAGATACGCAGTATTTT
cdr3_aa: CASSPADRWSDTQYF

d_call: TRBD1
j_call: TRBJ1-6
clone_size: .
cdr3_length: 17
v_call: TRBV4-2
cdr3_nt: TGTGCCAGCAGCCAAGCGGGGACAGGGGGAGACAATTCACCCCTCCACTTT
cdr3_aa: CASSQAGTGGDNSPLHF

d_call: .
j_call: TRBJ2-4
clone_size: .
cdr3_length: 13
v_call: TRBV5-1
cdr3_nt: TGCGCCAGCAGCTTACAGGGTGGGGACATTCAGTACTTC
cdr3_aa: CASSLQGGDIQYF

d_call: .
j_call: TRBJ2-7
clone_size: .
cdr3_length: 11
v_call: TRBV20-1
cdr3_nt: TGCAGTGCTAGTCGGGACTACGAGCAGTACTTC
cdr3_aa: CSASRDYEQYF

d_call: TRBD1
j_call: TRBJ2-3
clone_size: .
cdr3_length: 14
v_call: TRBV28
cdr3_nt: TGTGCCAGCAGTCTGGGACAGGGAACTGATACGCAGTATTTT
cdr3_aa: CASSLGQGTDTQYF

d_call: TRBD2
j_call: TRBJ2-5
clone_size: few
cdr3_length: 13
v_call: TRBV6-6
cdr3_nt: TGTGCCAGCACTCCGCTAGCGGCGGAGACCCAGTACTTC
cdr3_aa: CASTPLAAETQYF

d_call: .
j_call: TRBJ1-1
clone_size: .
cdr3_length: 14
v_call: TRBV18
cdr3_nt: TGTGCCAGCTTCAGTACCGGAGGGGACACTGAAGCTTTCTTT
cdr3_aa: CASFSTGGDTEAFF

d_call: .
j_call: TRBJ1-2
clone_size: few
cdr3_length: 11
v_call: TRBV20-1
cdr3_nt: TGCAGTGCTCTAGCTAACTATGGCTACACCTTC
cdr3_aa: CSALANYGYTF

d_call: TRBD2
j_call: TRBJ2-5
clone_size: .
cdr3_length: 14
v_call: TRBV2
cdr3_nt: TGTGCCAGCAGCCCGGGGGGGGGCCAAGAGACCCAGTACTTC
cdr3_aa: CASSPGGGQETQYF

d_call: .
j_call: TRBJ1-1
clone_size: few
cdr3_length: 14
v_call: TRBV5-1
cdr3_nt: TGCGCCAGCAGCTATTCAATTCCCACTAGTGAAGCTTTCTTT
cdr3_aa: CASSYSIPTSEAFF

d_call: TRBD1
j_call: TRBJ1-5
clone_size: .
cdr3_length: 18
v_call: TRBV7-9
cdr3_nt: TGTGCCAGCAGCTTAGCGGTGACAGGGGATGGGAGCAATCAGCCCCAGCATTTT
cdr3_aa: CASSLAVTGDGSNQPQHF

d_call: TRBD1
j_call: TRBJ1-2
clone_size: few
cdr3_length: 15
v_call: TRBV12-5
cdr3_nt: TGTGCTAGTGGTTTCAATGTAGGGGGCAACTATGGCTACACCTTC
cdr3_aa: CASGFNVGGNYGYTF

d_call: .
j_call: TRBJ1-5
clone_size: .
cdr3_length: 16
v_call: TRBV30
cdr3_nt: TGTGCCTGGAGTGAGGGCGGGAGCTTTAGCAATCAGCCCCAGCATTTT
cdr3_aa: CAWSEGGSFSNQPQHF

d_call: .
j_call: TRBJ2-1
clone_size: few
cdr3_length: 13
v_call: TRBV6-5
cdr3_nt: TGTGCCAGCAGTCCGGACTACTACAATGAGCAGTTCTTC
cdr3_aa: CASSPDYYNEQFF

d_call: .
j_call: TRBJ2-5
clone_size: .
cdr3_length: 14
v_call: TRBV5-1
cdr3_nt: TGCGCCAGCAGCTTGGAGCGGCTAGAGGAGACCCAGTACTTC
cdr3_aa: CASSLERLEETQYF

d_call: .
j_call: TRBJ1-4
clone_size: few
cdr3_length: 14
v_call: TRBV30
cdr3_nt: TGTGCCTGGAGTGCGGCAAGGGGCTCTGAAAAACTGTTTTTT
cdr3_aa: CAWSAARGSEKLFF

d_call: .
j_call: TRBJ2-1
clone_size: .
cdr3_length: 14
v_call: TRBV11-2
cdr3_nt: TGTGCCAGCAGCGTCTCCGGGACTTTCAATGAGCAGTTCTTC
cdr3_aa: CASSVSGTFNEQFF

d_call: .
j_call: TRBJ2-1
clone_size: .
cdr3_length: 14
v_call: TRBV7-3
cdr3_nt: TGTGCCAGCAAAGTGGGGGGACCGAACGATGAGCAGTTCTTC
cdr3_aa: CASKVGGPNDEQFF

d_call: .
j_call: TRBJ1-4
clone_size: few
cdr3_length: 13
v_call: TRBV30
cdr3_nt: TGTGCCTGGAGTGCAGTTTCTAATGAAAAACTGTTTTTT
cdr3_aa: CAWSAVSNEKLFF

d_call: .
j_call: TRBJ2-1
clone_size: .
cdr3_length: 17
v_call: TRBV6-1
cdr3_nt: TGTGCCAGCAGTGGTCGTTACGGGTCGGGGGACCCCAATGAGCAGTTCTTC
cdr3_aa: CASSGRYGSGDPNEQFF

d_call: TRBD1
j_call: TRBJ2-3
clone_size: .
cdr3_length: 12
v_call: TRBV5-1
cdr3_nt: TGCGCCAGCAGCTTAGACAGGGTGGCGCAGTATTTT
cdr3_aa: CASSLDRVAQYF

d_call: .
j_call: TRBJ2-5
clone_size: few
cdr3_length: 14
v_call: TRBV11-2
cdr3_nt: TGTGCCAGCAGCAAGGACTATACAGGAGAGACCCAGTACTTC
cdr3_aa: CASSKDYTGETQYF

d_call: .
j_call: TRBJ2-5
clone_size: .
cdr3_length: 12
v_call: TRBV6-6
cdr3_nt: TGTGCCAGCAGTTACTCGCAGGAGACCCAGTACTTC
cdr3_aa: CASSYSQETQYF

d_call: .
j_call: TRBJ1-5
clone_size: .
cdr3_length: 17
v_call: TRBV5-1
cdr3_nt: TGCGCCAGCAGCTTGGGAATCGGGGATAGGTTCAATCAGCCCCAGCATTTT
cdr3_aa: CASSLGIGDRFNQPQHF

d_call: .
j_call: TRBJ1-1
clone_size: few
cdr3_length: 13
v_call: TRBV29-1
cdr3_nt: TGCAGCGTTTCAGGGTCAGGGAACACTGAAGCTTTCTTT
cdr3_aa: CSVSGSGNTEAFF

d_call: .
j_call: TRBJ2-5
clone_size: .
cdr3_length: 11
v_call: TRBV10-3
cdr3_nt: TGTGCCATCCGGACAGAAGAGACCCAGTACTTC
cdr3_aa: CAIRTEETQYF

d_call: .
j_call: TRBJ2-2
clone_size: .
cdr3_length: 14
v_call: TRBV6-5
cdr3_nt: TGTGCCAGCAGTTACGGTGCGGGGTTCGGGGAGCTGTTTTTT
cdr3_aa: CASSYGAGFGELFF

d_call: TRBD1
j_call: TRBJ2-2
clone_size: few
cdr3_length: 14
v_call: TRBV7-6
cdr3_nt: TGTGCCAGCAGCCCCCGACAGGGATCCGGGGAGCTGTTTTTT
cdr3_aa: CASSPRQGSGELFF

d_call: .
j_call: TRBJ1-6
clone_size: .
cdr3_length: 13
v_call: TRBV30
cdr3_nt: TGTGCCTTTTCGACAGAATATAATTCACCCCTCCACTTT
cdr3_aa: CAFSTEYNSPLHF

d_call: TRBD1
j_call: TRBJ1-6
clone_size: few
cdr3_length: 13
v_call: TRBV18
cdr3_nt: TGTGCCAGCTCACAGGGACAGGATTCACCCCTCCACTTT
cdr3_aa: CASSQGQDSPLHF

d_call: .
j_call: TRBJ2-5
clone_size: few
cdr3_length: 15
v_call: TRBV11-2
cdr3_nt: TGTGCCAGCAGCTTAGATCCCGCGGACTATCAGACCCAGTACTTC
cdr3_aa: CASSLDPADYQTQYF

d_call: .
j_call: TRBJ2-7
clone_size: .
cdr3_length: 12
v_call: TRBV18
cdr3_nt: TGTGCCAGCTCACCCCGACAGGACGAGCAGTACTTC
cdr3_aa: CASSPRQDEQYF

d_call: TRBD2
j_call: TRBJ2-7
clone_size: few
cdr3_length: 16
v_call: TRBV6-5
cdr3_nt: TGTGCCAGCAGTTTCTCCTTAGCGGGAGGTTTGGGCGAGCAGTACTTC
cdr3_aa: CASSFSLAGGLGEQYF

d_call: .
j_call: TRBJ2-7
clone_size: few
cdr3_length: 15
v_call: TRBV4-1
cdr3_nt: TGCGCCAGCAGCCCCGCGAGGGAGCGCCTCTACGAGCAGTACTTC
cdr3_aa: CASSPARERLYEQYF

d_call: .
j_call: TRBJ1-5
clone_size: few
cdr3_length: 14
v_call: TRBV19
cdr3_nt: TGTGCCAGTATCGGGGGGACCGGGGCGATTACCCAGCATTTT
cdr3_aa: CASIGGTGAITQHF

d_call: .
j_call: TRBJ1-1
clone_size: few
cdr3_length: 13
v_call: TRBV15
cdr3_nt: TGTGCCACCAGCAGAGATCCACAGGTCGCCGCTTTCTTT
cdr3_aa: CATSRDPQVAAFF

d_call: .
j_call: TRBJ2-3
clone_size: few
cdr3_length: 14
v_call: TRBV9
cdr3_nt: TGTGCCAGCAGCGTAGGTGGCTTAATGGATACGCAGTATTTT
cdr3_aa: CASSVGGLMDTQYF

d_call: .
j_call: TRBJ2-2
clone_size: .
cdr3_length: 19
v_call: TRBV18
cdr3_nt: TGTGCCAGCTCACCACAGCCCGGCAGGCCCCAAGGACTGACCGGGGAGCTGTTTTTT
cdr3_aa: CASSPQPGRPQGLTGELFF

d_call: TRBD2
j_call: TRBJ2-6
clone_size: .
cdr3_length: 20
v_call: TRBV30
cdr3_nt: TGTGCCTGGAGTGTACCTCGAGGTCTAGCGGGAGGCCCCGGGGCCAACGTCCTGACTTTC
cdr3_aa: CAWSVPRGLAGGPGANVLTF